This is a list of T cell receptor beta chains from one sample in a study of blood T cell repertoires in COVID-19. Generated by immunoSEQ multiplex PCR, the TCRdb table keeps only in-frame clones and is missing some. The sample contains about 68,000 clones, around 86% of which appear only once. Source material: peripheral blood. These receptor sequences come from a man between 45 and 60 years old with active COVID-19. Both conserved end residues are part of each CDR3. The D gene is left open where the match is weak. Only part of the rows carry a size: once, few, many, or a class if the clone is expanded.

D: NA; J: TRBJ2-5; size: NA; V: TRBV3-1/TRBV3-2; DNA: TGTGCCAGCAGTGGGCATAAAGAGACCCAGTACTTC; CDR3: CASSGHKETQYF
D: TRBD1; J: TRBJ2-7; size: NA; V: TRBV7-9; DNA: TGTGCCAGCAGCCTGACAGGGGGTGCCTACGAGCAGTACTTC; CDR3: CASSLTGGAYEQYF
D: NA; J: TRBJ2-7; size: once; V: TRBV7-9; DNA: TGTGCCAGCAGCTCCCAGGGGACCTACGAGCAGTACTTC; CDR3: CASSSQGTYEQYF
D: NA; J: TRBJ2-7; size: NA; V: TRBV5-4; DNA: TGTGCCAGCAGCGCCGGACATCGAGGAAGCGAGCAGTACTTC; CDR3: CASSAGHRGSEQYF
D: NA; J: TRBJ1-1; size: few; V: TRBV11-2; DNA: TGTGCCAGCAGCTCAACTCTCTGGGGGCAGGGCACTGAAGCTTTCTTT; CDR3: CASSSTLWGQGTEAFF
D: NA; J: TRBJ2-5; size: NA; V: TRBV6-5; DNA: TGTGCCAGCGGTCGGGTAGAGACCCAGTACTTC; CDR3: CASGRVETQYF
D: TRBD1; J: TRBJ2-7; size: NA; V: TRBV5-1; DNA: TGCGCCAGCAGCTTAGATGGGACAGGGTCGGGGCGGGAGCAGTACTTC; CDR3: CASSLDGTGSGREQYF
D: NA; J: TRBJ1-5; size: NA; V: TRBV19; DNA: TGTGCCAGTAGGTATGGGGAGAACCAGCCCCAGCATTTT; CDR3: CASRYGENQPQHF
D: TRBD2; J: TRBJ2-3; size: NA; V: TRBV27; DNA: TGTGCCAGCAGTTTGAAGCGGGGGGGTTCCACAGATACGCAGTATTTT; CDR3: CASSLKRGGSTDTQYF
D: NA; J: TRBJ2-7; size: few; V: TRBV5-5; DNA: TGTGCCAGCAGCTTGGACTCTGGTGGACTCGTCGACTACGAGCAGTACTTC; CDR3: CASSLDSGGLVDYEQYF
D: NA; J: TRBJ1-5; size: few; V: TRBV5-1; DNA: TGCGCCAGCAGCCCGGATGGGGGCTTCAATCAGCCCCAGCATTTT; CDR3: CASSPDGGFNQPQHF
D: NA; J: TRBJ1-1; size: NA; V: TRBV11-3; DNA: TGTGCCAGCAGCTTAGGCAGAAGTAACACTGAAGCTTTCTTT; CDR3: CASSLGRSNTEAFF
D: NA; J: TRBJ1-1; size: NA; V: TRBV4-1; DNA: TGCGCCAGCAGCCAAGAGTCACAGGGCACTGAAGCTTTCTTT; CDR3: CASSQESQGTEAFF
D: TRBD1; J: TRBJ1-1; size: NA; V: TRBV2; DNA: TGTGCCAGCAGTGTGTTACCGGGACAGGGGAACACTGAAGCTTTCTTT; CDR3: CASSVLPGQGNTEAFF
D: TRBD2; J: TRBJ2-2; size: NA; V: TRBV7-3; DNA: TGTGCCAGCAGCTTAAGGGGGGGTGCAACGAACACCGGGGAGCTGTTTTTT; CDR3: CASSLRGGATNTGELFF
D: TRBD2; J: TRBJ2-3; size: NA; V: TRBV6-6; DNA: TGTGCCAGCAGTCGCCGAGCGGGGAGTGGCACAGATACGCAGTATTTT; CDR3: CASSRRAGSGTDTQYF
D: TRBD1; J: TRBJ2-7; size: once; V: TRBV6-5; DNA: TGTGCCAGCAATCCCGGGACAGGGGGCGTTTACGAGCAGTACTTC; CDR3: CASNPGTGGVYEQYF
D: TRBD2; J: TRBJ2-3; size: NA; V: TRBV28; DNA: TGTGCCAGCAGTTTGAGAACCCGGACTAGTGGCACAGATACGCAGTATTTT; CDR3: CASSLRTRTSGTDTQYF
D: NA; J: TRBJ1-1; size: NA; V: TRBV5-4; DNA: TGTGCCAGCAGCGCCAGGGCGTGGGGGCGGGCTTCGAACACTGAAGCTTTCTTT; CDR3: CASSARAWGRASNTEAFF
D: TRBD1; J: TRBJ1-2; size: NA; V: TRBV30; DNA: TGTGCCTGGAGTGTACAGGGACAGGGGGCGCGGGGCTACACCTTC; CDR3: CAWSVQGQGARGYTF
D: TRBD1; J: TRBJ1-1; size: NA; V: TRBV7-3; DNA: TGTGCCAGCAGCCCGACCGGGACAGCTGAAGCTTTCTTT; CDR3: CASSPTGTAEAFF
D: NA; J: TRBJ2-2; size: NA; V: TRBV2; DNA: TGTGCCAGACAGTTTCCCGGGGAGCTGTTTTTT; CDR3: CARQFPGELFF
D: TRBD1; J: TRBJ1-1; size: once; V: TRBV28; DNA: TGTGCCAGCAGTTCCCCGGACAGGGGGAACACTGAAGCTTTCTTT; CDR3: CASSSPDRGNTEAFF
D: NA; J: TRBJ2-1; size: NA; V: TRBV9; DNA: TGTGCCAGCAGCCCTCTGAGGTTTGAGCAGTTCTTC; CDR3: CASSPLRFEQFF
D: NA; J: TRBJ1-3; size: NA; V: TRBV18; DNA: TGTGCCAGCTCACCCCCCGGGGGTCTCGCTGGAAACACCATATATTTT; CDR3: CASSPPGGLAGNTIYF
D: NA; J: TRBJ2-1; size: once; V: TRBV6-2/TRBV6-3; DNA: TGTGCCAGCAGTTACTCCTCGGGGGTCCCTCTCTACAATGAGCAGTTCTTC; CDR3: CASSYSSGVPLYNEQFF
D: TRBD2; J: TRBJ2-4; size: NA; V: TRBV7-9; DNA: TGTGCCAGCAACCTAGGCGGGGGATCAGCCAAAAACATTCAGTACTTC; CDR3: CASNLGGGSAKNIQYF
D: NA; J: TRBJ2-4; size: NA; V: TRBV3-1/TRBV3-2; DNA: TGTGCCAGCAGCCAAGATTTAGGCGGCAAAAACATTCAGTACTTC; CDR3: CASSQDLGGKNIQYF
D: TRBD1; J: TRBJ2-6; size: once; V: TRBV9; DNA: TGTGCCAGCAGCGTACGGGGACAGGGGGCCCCCTCTGGGGCCAACGTCCTGACTTTC; CDR3: CASSVRGQGAPSGANVLTF
D: TRBD2; J: TRBJ2-1; size: NA; V: TRBV29-1; DNA: TGCAGCGTTGGTGGGACTAGCGGGAGGGCCTACAATGAGCAGTTCTTC; CDR3: CSVGGTSGRAYNEQFF
D: TRBD1; J: TRBJ2-2; size: NA; V: TRBV9; DNA: TGTGCCAGCAGCCCCCGACAGGGGGTGAACACCGGGGAGCTGTTTTTT; CDR3: CASSPRQGVNTGELFF
D: TRBD2; J: TRBJ2-3; size: once; V: TRBV7-3; DNA: TGTGCCAGCAGCGACACACTAGCGGGGGTGGGTACGCAGTATTTT; CDR3: CASSDTLAGVGTQYF
D: TRBD1; J: TRBJ1-6; size: NA; V: TRBV7-9; DNA: TGTGCCAGCAGCCTGGACAGGGACTCACCCCTCCACTTT; CDR3: CASSLDRDSPLHF
D: TRBD2; J: TRBJ2-3; size: once; V: TRBV6-4; DNA: TGTGCCAGCAGTGGCCTCGCGGGGGGCCAGGATAATACGCAGTATTTT; CDR3: CASSGLAGGQDNTQYF
D: TRBD1; J: TRBJ2-5; size: NA; V: TRBV15; DNA: TGTGCCACCAGCCTAGACAGGGGGCTTCAAGAGACCCAGTACTTC; CDR3: CATSLDRGLQETQYF
D: NA; J: TRBJ2-1; size: NA; V: TRBV24-1; DNA: TGTGCCACCAGTGATGGGCCACTCACGTCTGAGCAGTTCTTC; CDR3: CATSDGPLTSEQFF
D: NA; J: TRBJ2-3; size: once; V: TRBV19; DNA: TGTGCCAGTAGTATAGAGGGGGCAGGGAGGGGCTTTAGCACAGATACGCAGTATTTT; CDR3: CASSIEGAGRGFSTDTQYF
D: TRBD1; J: TRBJ2-7; size: NA; V: TRBV7-3; DNA: TGTGCCAGCAGCTTAACAACCGGGACAGGGGGCCACGAGCAGTACTTC; CDR3: CASSLTTGTGGHEQYF
D: NA; J: TRBJ2-7; size: NA; V: TRBV11-2; DNA: TGTGCCAGCAGCTTAGGGAACAGGGGAGGTCTCCAGCACGAGCAGTACTTC; CDR3: CASSLGNRGGLQHEQYF
D: NA; J: TRBJ2-7; size: NA; V: TRBV6-2/TRBV6-3; DNA: TGTGCCAGCAGTTTGCCTAGTGGTTACGAGCAGTACTTC; CDR3: CASSLPSGYEQYF
D: TRBD2; J: TRBJ2-2; size: NA; V: TRBV11-2; DNA: TGTGCCAGCAGCCACGGACTAGCGGCCACCGGGGAGCTGTTTTTT; CDR3: CASSHGLAATGELFF
D: TRBD1; J: TRBJ2-3; size: NA; V: TRBV14; DNA: TGTGCCAGCAGCCAAACCGGGACAGGGAGATCAGATACGCAGTATTTT; CDR3: CASSQTGTGRSDTQYF
D: TRBD2; J: TRBJ2-2; size: NA; V: TRBV28; DNA: TGTGCCAGCCTTGGGGCGGGAGGCCACACCGGGGAGCTGTTTTTT; CDR3: CASLGAGGHTGELFF
D: NA; J: TRBJ2-7; size: NA; V: TRBV7-9; DNA: TGTGCCAGCAGCTCCAATCCCACGGCCTACGAGCAGTACTTC; CDR3: CASSSNPTAYEQYF
D: NA; J: TRBJ2-5; size: NA; V: TRBV18; DNA: TGTGCCAGCTCACCGCCTCGGCGGACAGACCAAGAGACCCAGTACTTC; CDR3: CASSPPRRTDQETQYF
D: TRBD2; J: TRBJ2-4; size: NA; V: TRBV28; DNA: TGTGCCAGCAGTTTCCGGGGAGGGAAAAACATTCAGTACTTC; CDR3: CASSFRGGKNIQYF
D: TRBD1; J: TRBJ1-5; size: NA; V: TRBV7-2; DNA: TGTGCCAGCAGCCCCGCGACAGGGAACTATCAGCCCCAGCATTTT; CDR3: CASSPATGNYQPQHF